The next 24 T cell receptor beta chains were all read from a single sample in a study of cytomegalovirus exposure and HLA in healthy donors. Both 60 Vbeta primers and 13 Jbeta primers went into the PCR. Generated by immunoSEQ multiplex PCR, the TCRdb table keeps only in-frame clones and is missing some. This table holds roughly 80,000 clones, roughly 65% found once. The sample consisted of PBMCs. These receptors were collected from a male donor in good health and CMV-seropositive.

The genes are TRBV14 and TRBJ1-6; D is ambiguous. This CDR3 has 19 amino acids. Per germline, CDR1 SGHDN and CDR2 FVKESK. The V gene lost 1 base and the J gene lost 2 bases, with 18 bases spanning the gap. CDR3: CASSQGAGQLSPYNSPLHF. The CDR3 region has the DNA TGTGCCAGCAGCCAAGGTGCAGGTCAACTTTCCCCCTATAATTCACCCCTCCACTTT.

This chain uses TRBV9 with TRBJ2-3; D might be TRBD2 (6 bases). Trimming removed 3 bases from V and 2 bases from J, with 22 bases in between. Germline assignment: CDR1 SGDLS and CDR2 YYNGEE. This CDR3 has 18 residues. CDR3 nucleotides: TGTGCCAGCAGCGGGCCCCAGGAGGGCGGGGTATACACAGATACGCAGTATTTT. It yields the protein CASSGPQEGGVYTDTQYF.

The chain is built from TRBV2 and TRBJ1-6, with TRBD1 matching over 8 bases. The CDR3 extends over 15 amino acids. CDR1 is SNHLY and CDR2 is FYNNEI in the germline V gene. The V gene end was trimmed by 1 base and the J gene end by 8 bases; junction bases not matched to a gene: 4. CDR3: CASSEGTGSYSPLHF. CDR3 DNA: TGTGCCAGCAGTGAAGGGACAGGGAGCTATTCACCCCTCCACTTT.

This clone was counted only a few times. The V gene is TRBV29-1, the J gene TRBJ2-2; TRBD1 is a possible D gene (5 bases). Germline-derived CDR1 and CDR2 are SQVTM and ANQGSEA. With 6 bases removed from V and 7 bases from J, the gap between germline ends came to 18 bases. The CDR3 length is 14 residues. The CDR3 is CSVPGWGVGGELFF. The DNA of the CDR3 is TGCAGCGTGCCCGGGTGGGGCGTGGGCGGGGAGCTGTTTTTT.

The chain is built from TRBV30 and TRBJ1-2, with D perhaps TRBD1 (5 bases). Trimming pared 5 bases from V and 4 bases from J, leaving 20 bases between. There are 15 residues in the CDR3. Germline CDR1 and CDR2: GTSNPN and SVGIG (reference sequence). In DNA, the CDR3 is TGTGCCTGGGGAAGGGGTGGCAGCCAAGGCTATGGCTACACCTTC. This sequence encodes CAWGRGGSQGYGYTF.

The chain recombines TRBV27 with TRBJ2-5; 7 bases match TRBD1. This CDR3 has 15 residues. Trimming cost V 5 bases and J 4 bases; bases outside gene matches: 10. Germline V gene data show CDR1 as MNHEY and CDR2 as SMNVEV (reference sequence). The CDR3 spells CASSVGGRGIETQYF. CDR3 nucleotides: TGTGCCAGCAGTGTAGGTGGCAGGGGGATAGAGACCCAGTACTTC.

The chain links TRBV9 to TRBJ2-3; TRBD2 matches 9 bases. CDR3 length: 15 residues. Germline CDR1 and CDR2: SGDLS and YYNGEE. With 1 base clipped from V and 0 bases from J, the junction kept 0 bases outside the gene matches. In DNA, the CDR3 is TGTGCCAGCAGCGTAAGCGGGAGGAGCACAGATACGCAGTATTTT. It encodes CASSVSGRSTDTQYF.

The chain couples TRBV6-5 to TRBJ2-5; D remains ambiguous. This CDR3 region has 13 residues. The germline CDR1 and CDR2 sequences are MNHEY and SVGAGI. V shed 4 bases and J shed 1 base, with 7 bases lying between them. CDR3 DNA: TGTGCCAGCAGTTCAGTCCCCCAAGAGACCCAGTACTTC. Translation: CASSSVPQETQYF.

This clone has a handful of counts. V and J are TRBV29-1 and TRBJ2-1, with 7 nucleotides matching TRBD1. V was clipped by 7 bases and J by 9 bases; unmatched bases: 18. The CDR3 length is 15 residues. CDR1 and CDR2 (germline): SQVTM, ANQGSEA. CDR3 residues: CSATDALGAGGEQFF. The CDR3 DNA reads TGCAGCGCAACCGATGCGTTAGGGGCAGGGGGTGAGCAGTTCTTC.

There are a few counts of this clone. This rearrangement joins TRBV29-1 to TRBJ2-7; 9 bases are shared with TRBD2. The germline V gene encodes CDR1 SQVTM and CDR2 ANQGSEA. V dropped 6 bases and J dropped 0; count of bases not matched to a gene: 0. CDR3 size: 12 residues. The CDR3 protein is CSVAGGSYEQYF. The CDR3 bases are TGCAGCGTAGCGGGGGGCTCCTACGAGCAGTACTTC.

The rearrangement joins TRBV7-6 to TRBJ1-5; D possibly corresponds to TRBD1 (6 bases). The CDR3 contains 15 residues. Trimming cost V 5 bases and J 7 bases, with 18 bases left between them. Germline V gene sequence: CDR1 SGHVS, CDR2 FNYEAQ. The CDR3: CASSQTGKGGQPQHF. The CDR3 bases are TGTGCCAGCAGCCAAACAGGGAAAGGGGGACAGCCCCAGCATTTT.

This clone was recorded a few times. The V call is TRBV28, the J call TRBJ1-3; no clear D gene. The CDR3 spans 14 residues. Trimming removed 4 bases from V and 11 bases from J, with 18 bases in between. Germline-derived CDR1 and CDR2 are MDHEN and SYDVKM. The CDR3 DNA is TGTGCCAGCAGTTCGGGAGGCCCTAGATGGGCCATATATTTT. Its translation is CASSSGGPRWAIYF. Based on the CDR3 plus reference TRBV28 and TRBJ1-3, the full variable domain is DVKVTQSSRYLVKRTGEKVFLECVQDMDHENMFWYRQDPGLGLRLIYFSYDVKMKEKGDIPEGYSVSREKKERFSLILESASTNQTSMYLCASSSGGPRWAIYFGEGSWLTVV.

The V call is TRBV28, the J call TRBJ2-2, with 14 positions matching TRBD2. Looked up from germline, CDR1 is MDHEN and CDR2 is SYDVKM. This CDR3 is 16 amino acids long. The V segment lost 5 bases and the J segment 5 bases; nucleotides outside the gene matches: 4. The CDR3 coding sequence is TGTGCCAGCAGTATTGGGACTAGCGGGGGAACCGGGGAGCTGTTTTTT. Protein: CASSIGTSGGTGELFF.

Written as DNA, the CDR3 is TGTGCCAGCAGTTTGGGACAGAGTCAGCCCCAGCATTTT. Protein product: CASSLGQSQPQHF. The chain links TRBV27 to TRBJ1-5; 7 positions agree with TRBD1. The CDR3 sequence is 13 residues long. Trimming cost V 3 bases and J 6 bases; bases outside gene matches: 2. Looked up from germline, CDR1 is MNHEY and CDR2 is SMNVEV (reference sequence).

The V gene is TRBV14, the J gene TRBJ2-1; 9 bases match TRBD2. The CDR3 has 16 amino acids. J lost 10 bases, V lost 4 bases, and 14 bases had no gene match. Germline lookup yields CDR1 SGHDN and CDR2 FVKESK. The CDR3 protein is CASSLPGLSRGGEQFF. The CDR3 region has the DNA TGTGCCAGCAGCCTTCCGGGACTCTCGCGGGGGGGGGAGCAGTTCTTC. Full variable domain (outside the CDR3, taken from reference TRBV14 and TRBJ2-1): EAGVTQFPSHSVIEKGQTVTLRCDPISGHDNLYWYRRVMGKEIKFLLHFVKESKQDESGMPNNRFLAERTGGTYSTLKVQPAELEDSGVYFCASSLPGLSRGGEQFFGPGTRLTVL.

V usage is TRBV28 and J usage is TRBJ2-5; no reliable D call. The CDR3 totals 14 residues. Trimming removed 3 bases at V and 4 bases at J, with 12 bases between. CDR1 is MDHEN, CDR2 SYDVKM, per germline. Here the CDR3 DNA reads TGTGCCAGCAGTTTTGGCAGTCAGTTAGAGACCCAGTACTTC. Amino acid sequence: CASSFGSQLETQYF.

V is TRBV6-5 and J is TRBJ2-2; 7 bases agree with TRBD1. V dropped 4 bases and J dropped 7; count of bases not matched to a gene: 12. CDR1 MNHEY and CDR2 SVGAGI come from the germline V gene. The CDR3 extends over 16 amino acids. CDR3 loop: CASSFSPDRVSGELFF. As DNA, the CDR3 is TGTGCCAGCAGTTTCTCCCCAGACAGGGTCAGCGGGGAGCTGTTTTTT.

This clone was counted a few times. This sequence joins TRBV5-6 and TRBJ2-6; D gene uncertain. CDR3 length: 16 amino acids. Germline V CDR1 and CDR2: SGHDT, YYEEEE. Trimming stripped 2 bases from V and 3 bases from J, with 12 bases between. CDR3 amino acids: CASSFSNENGANVLTF. CDR3 nucleotide sequence: TGTGCCAGCAGCTTCTCAAACGAGAATGGGGCCAACGTCCTGACTTTC.

The chain combines TRBV7-2 with TRBJ1-4; tentative D call: TRBD1 (5 bases). This CDR3 contains 16 residues. Germline lookup yields CDR1 SGHTA and CDR2 FQGNSA. V was pared by 2 bases and J by 6 bases, with 16 bases between. CDR3: CASSLTRRVVDEKLFF. The CDR3 nucleotides are TGTGCCAGCAGCTTAACCCGCAGGGTGGTAGATGAAAAACTGTTTTTT.

V is TRBV10-3 and J is TRBJ2-7; 11 nucleotides agree with TRBD2. With 9 bases clipped from V and 1 base from J, the junction kept 2 bases outside the gene matches. Looked up from germline, CDR1 is ENHRY and CDR2 is SYGVKD. The CDR3 contains 13 residues. The CDR3 loop reads CAITSGGSYEQYF. CDR3 nucleotide sequence: TGTGCCATTACTAGCGGGGGTTCCTACGAGCAGTACTTC.

This chain links TRBV7-9 with TRBJ2-3; 10 bases map to TRBD1. Unmatched junction bases numbered 14, after V lost 5 bases and J lost 3 bases. Germline loops: CDR1 SEHNR, CDR2 FQNEAQ (reference sequence). The length of the CDR3 is 18 residues. The CDR3 is CASSLPGQGLIGTDTQYF. The CDR3 DNA reads TGTGCCAGCAGCCTCCCGGGACAGGGGTTAATTGGGACAGATACGCAGTATTTT.

This clone occurred a few times. V gene TRBV10-1 combines with J gene TRBJ1-5, with TRBD1 identical over 8 bases. Germline CDR1 WNHNN, CDR2 SYGVQD (reference sequence). CDR3 length: 14 residues. Trimming cost V 8 bases and J 12 bases; bases outside gene matches: 15. This CDR3 reads CASRDRWTFVHQHF. The CDR3 DNA sequence: TGCGCCAGCCGGGACAGGTGGACCTTCGTGCACCAGCATTTT.

The gene calls are TRBV7-8 and TRBJ2-5; weak D call: TRBD2 (6 bases). The CDR3 is made up of 12 amino acids. V was trimmed by 5 bases and J by 9 bases, leaving 13 bases between them. Germline-derived CDR1 and CDR2 are SGHVS and FQNEAQ. CDR3 in DNA: TGTGCCAGCAGCCCGCTCCCGGGGGCCCAGTACTTC. Translated: CASSPLPGAQYF.

The rearrangement uses TRBV19 and TRBJ2-2; 7 bases agree with TRBD1. V lost 7 bases and J lost 6; bases outside the gene matches: 14. Per germline, CDR1 LNHDA and CDR2 SQIVND (reference sequence). This CDR3 region has 16 residues. CDR3 nucleotide sequence: TGTGCCAGTAAACAGGGGCCAAGTTTATTGTCCGGGGAGCTGTTTTTT. This codes for CASKQGPSLLSGELFF.